One TCR beta chain is described in this entry. Antigen unknown. This same CDR3 is encoded by further DNA sequences in the sample. This sample is part of a study of Ad26.COV2.S vaccination and SARS-CoV-2 variants. For the study at large: Dosing was one shot or two shots 56 days apart. General study points: Those who received vaccine or placebo ended up with similar non-spike TCR breadth.

Trimming pared 3 bases from V and 5 bases from J, leaving 13 bases between. The CDR3 contains 14 residues. Germline V gene lookup returns CDR1 ENHRY and CDR2 SYGVKD. The table came from immunoSEQ multiplex PCR; TCRdb's copy has only in-frame clones and leaves some out. The table lists about 680,000 clones, about 90% of them singletons, with approximately 1.5% in the top ten. The treatment was: 15 to 20 received Ad26.COV2.S at low or high dose, single or two shots; 5 received placebo; per-sample allocation not given. Vaccine and placebo recipients were sampled on day 63 after the first injection. Adults aged 18-55 years in Boston included the donor.

The rearrangement uses TRBV10-3 and TRBJ2-5, with a weak D call TRBD1 (6 bases). The source was peripheral blood, collected in a trial of Ad26.COV2.S vaccine versus placebo. The sequence was collected from a person between 18 and 59 years old who received the Ad26.COV2.S COVID-19 vaccine or a placebo. The CDR3 DNA sequence: TGTGCCATCAGTGATTCGACAGGACCGGAGACCCAGTACTTC. Its translation is CAISDSTGPETQYF.